One sample yielded the 30 T cell receptor beta chains listed below, sequenced in a study of PD-1 blockade in classical Hodgkin lymphoma. The method was immunoSEQ multiplex PCR; TCRdb's version includes in-frame clones alone and lacks a portion of them. The sample includes 45,000 to 55,000 clones, approximately 81% of them seen just once. Autologous stem cell transplantation was followed by relapse in every patient, and brentuximab vedotin exposure varied. The material was peripheral blood mononuclear cells (PBMCs), obtained at baseline. These receptors all come from a human donor with classical Hodgkin lymphoma.

The chain couples TRBV12-5 to TRBJ1-4; D unclear. This CDR3 spans 18 amino acids. Per the germline V gene, CDR1 is LGHNT and CDR2 is FRNRAP. V lost 6 bases to trimming and J lost 7 bases, with 27 bases between them. The CDR3 here is CASGLIGENYPEREKLFF. CDR3 nucleotide sequence: TGTGCTAGTGGCCTTATTGGGGAAAACTATCCGGAACGTGAAAAACTGTTTTTT.

V is TRBV21-1 and J is TRBJ1-2; the DNA was not compared with TRBD1, the D call given in the table. TRBV21-1 counts as a pseudogene. The length of the CDR3 is 15 residues. The CDR3, as DNA: TGTGCCAGCAGCAAAGTAGGACAGGCGAAACATGGCTACACCTTC. This translates into CASSKVGQAKHGYTF.

V gene TRBV11-2 combines with J gene TRBJ2-5; tentative D call: TRBD1 (6 bases). Looked up from germline, CDR1 is SGHAT and CDR2 is FQNNGV. V was trimmed by 4 bases and J by 5 bases, leaving 14 bases between them. The CDR3 is 14 amino acids. The CDR3 nucleotides read TGTGCCAGCAGCTACGGACAGCATTTGGAGACCCAGTACTTC. It translates to CASSYGQHLETQYF.

This chain connects TRBV27 to TRBJ2-1; TRBD2 matches at 7 bases. The V and J ends lost 3 bases and 7 bases, in that order; junction bases with no gene match: 6. Germline CDR1 MNHEY, CDR2 SMNVEV (reference sequence). The CDR3 length is 14 residues. CDR3: CASSFGGSGNEQFF. For the CDR3, the DNA is TGTGCCAGCAGTTTTGGCGGGAGTGGGAATGAGCAGTTCTTC.

The gene calls are TRBV7-7 and TRBJ2-5, with 7 bases aligning to TRBD2. V was pared by 5 bases and J by 5 bases, with 11 bases of the junction left unmatched. CDR3 length: 15 residues. Germline V gives CDR1 SSHAT, CDR2 FNYEAQ (reference sequence). The CDR3 loop is CASSALAGPQETQYF. The DNA for the CDR3 is TGTGCCAGCAGCGCCTTAGCGGGTCCCCAGGAGACCCAGTACTTC. Complete variable domain (other parts from reference TRBV7-7 and TRBJ2-5): GAGVSQSPRYKVTKRGQDVTLRCDPISSHATLYWYQQALGQGPEFLTYFNYEAQPDKSGLPSDRFSAERPEGSISTLTIQRTEQRDSAMYRCASSALAGPQETQYFGPGTRLLVL.

The rearrangement uses TRBV7-3 and TRBJ2-2; either TRBD1 or TRBD2 may fit D (5 bases each). The V and J ends lost 5 bases and 4 bases respectively, with 14 bases between them. The CDR3 extends over 15 amino acids. CDR1 is SGHTA, CDR2 FQGTGA, per germline. The CDR3, as DNA: TGTGCCAGCAGCACCGGGACGGAGGCCACCGGGGAGCTGTTTTTT. Protein: CASSTGTEATGELFF.

The chain is built from TRBV5-6 and TRBJ1-2; no reliable D call. The CDR3 is made up of 15 amino acids. Germline CDR1 and CDR2: SGHDT and YYEEEE. Trimming shortened V by 0 bases and J by 4 bases, and 13 bases separated the two germline ends. The CDR3 sequence is CASSLGLRSGYGYTF. The CDR3 DNA sequence: TGTGCCAGCAGCTTGGGACTTAGGTCGGGCTATGGCTACACCTTC.

The rearrangement links TRBV21-1 to TRBJ2-7; the D segment call TRBD2 is taken from the table without a DNA check. TRBV21-1 is classified as a pseudogene. CDR3 length: 18 amino acids. CDR3 DNA sequence: TGTGCCAGCAGCAAAAGAGAGCGGGGGAGGTTGAGGGCGTACGAGCAGTACGTC. This translates into CASSKRERGRLRAYEQYV.

This chain joins TRBV23-1 and TRBJ2-1; weak D call: TRBD1 (6 bases). TRBV23-1 is filed as an ORF, its function uncertain. CDR3 size: 12 residues. Trimming took off 9 bases at V and 7 bases at J, with 13 bases between the two ends. The CDR3 DNA follows: TGCGCCAGGCCTGAGGGGGAAAATGAGCAGTTCTTC. This codes for CARPEGENEQFF.

The J gene is TRBJ2-1, the V gene TRBV4-3, with TRBD1 matching 11 bases. Germline trimming cut 1 base from V and 12 bases from J; bases unmatched to any gene: 2. The germline gives CDR1 LGHNA, CDR2 YSLEER. The CDR3 covers 13 residues. CDR3: CASSQGTGGGQFF. Written as DNA, the CDR3 is TGCGCCAGCAGCCAAGGGACAGGGGGCGGGCAGTTCTTC.

The gene calls are TRBV19 and TRBJ2-5; D is possibly TRBD1 (6 bases). V lost 5 bases, J lost 0 bases, and 13 bases lay in between. This CDR3 has 15 residues. The V gene's germline CDR1 is LNHDA and CDR2 SQIVND (reference sequence). The CDR3 DNA sequence: TGTGCCAGTAGTGATATGGACAGACACCAAGAGACCCAGTACTTC. Its protein product is CASSDMDRHQETQYF.

This clone has more than one count but fewer than ten. The CDR3, as DNA: TGTGCCAGCAGCTTAACTGCGGGAGGAGGGACAGATACGCAGTATTTT. This gives the protein CASSLTAGGGTDTQYF. The rearrangement links TRBV7-9 to TRBJ2-3; 8 bases line up with TRBD2. Germline CDR1 SEHNR, CDR2 FQNEAQ (reference sequence). V shed 2 bases, J shed 3 bases, and the junction held 7 bases outside the gene matches. The CDR3 loop spans 16 amino acids.

V usage is TRBV14 and J usage is TRBJ2-1; the match to TRBD2 covers 7 bases. The length of the CDR3 is 20 residues. Per the germline V gene, CDR1 is SGHDN and CDR2 is FVKESK. The J segment lost 0 bases and the V segment lost 1 base, leaving 15 bases of the junction unmatched. The CDR3 is CASSQGLGGRVPSSYNEQFF. The CDR3 coding sequence is TGTGCCAGCAGCCAAGGCTTGGGCGGGAGAGTTCCAAGCTCCTACAATGAGCAGTTCTTC.

This rearrangement joins TRBV7-6 to TRBJ2-2; 8 bases agree with TRBD1. The CDR3 totals 17 residues. Germline V gene lookup returns CDR1 SGHVS and CDR2 FNYEAQ. The V segment lost 5 bases and the J segment 1 base; nucleotides outside the gene matches: 9. The CDR3 nucleotides are TGTGCCAGCAGCGGGCGGACAGGGAAGGAGAACACCGGGGAGCTGTTTTTT. This sequence encodes CASSGRTGKENTGELFF. The full variable domain, its missing parts supplied by reference TRBV7-6 and TRBJ2-2, is GAGVSQSPRYKVTKRGQDVALRCDPISGHVSLYWYRQALGQGPEFLTYFNYEAQQDKSGLPNDRFSAERPEGSISTLTIQRTEQRDSAMYRCASSGRTGKENTGELFFGEGSRLTVL.

The chain links TRBV4-3 to TRBJ2-4; 9 bases align to TRBD2. The V gene end was trimmed by 1 base and the J gene end by 0 bases; junction bases not matched to a gene: 13. CDR1 and CDR2 from the germline V gene are LGHNA and YSLEER. The CDR3 has 20 amino acids. CDR3 DNA: TGCGCCAGCAGCCAAGCCCCGGGAACTAGCGGGCTACTAGCCAAAAACATTCAGTACTTC. Its translation: CASSQAPGTSGLLAKNIQYF.

This chain uses TRBV25-1 with TRBJ2-1, with TRBD2 matching 7 bases. Trimming at V came to 4 bases and at J to 2 bases, leaving 2 bases not matched to a gene. The germline CDR1 and CDR2 sequences are MGHDK and SYGVNS. The CDR3 has 14 amino acids. The chain's CDR3 is CASSGEGPYNEQFF. As DNA, the CDR3 is TGTGCCAGCAGTGGGGAGGGGCCCTACAATGAGCAGTTCTTC.

The V gene is TRBV4-3, the J gene TRBJ2-7; possible D gene TRBD2, 5 bases. V gave up 6 bases and J gave up 0 bases, with 21 bases separating them. This CDR3 spans 17 amino acids. Germline CDR1 reads LGHNA; CDR2 reads YSLEER. The CDR3 DNA follows: TGCGCCAGCAGTCCAACCGCCCTAGCAGATAGCTCCTACGAGCAGTACTTC. This codes for CASSPTALADSSYEQYF.

This sequence joins TRBV2 and TRBJ1-4, with D unresolved. The ends were cut back, 2 bases at V and 7 bases at J, with 20 bases in the middle. The germline gives CDR1 SNHLY, CDR2 FYNNEI. The CDR3 sequence is 17 residues long. The chain's CDR3 is CASSEIAPPLASEKLFF. CDR3 DNA: TGTGCCAGCAGTGAAATCGCGCCTCCGCTGGCGAGTGAAAAACTGTTTTTT.

The chain couples TRBV10-1 to TRBJ1-5; D not resolved. The V end lost 7 bases, the J end lost 7 bases, and 14 bases lay between the germline ends. The CDR3 is 13 residues long. Germline V gene data show CDR1 as WNHNN and CDR2 as SYGVQD (reference sequence). The CDR3 protein is CASIRLELQPQHF. In nucleotides, the CDR3 is TGCGCCAGCATAAGATTAGAGCTCCAGCCCCAGCATTTT.

The V call is TRBV6-5, the J call TRBJ1-2, with TRBD1 matching over 11 bases. Germline V gene data show CDR1 as MNHEY and CDR2 as SVGAGI. The CDR3 is 16 residues long. Trimming removed 2 bases from V and 5 bases from J; junction bases left unmatched: 7. CDR3 residues: CASSYLRTGGSYGYTF. In DNA form, the CDR3 reads TGTGCCAGCAGTTACCTCCGGACAGGGGGCAGTTATGGCTACACCTTC.

Note on this clone: Mismatch with germline at one junction end may stem from a read error. This chain joins TRBV6-5 and TRBJ2-2, with D unclear. Germline CDR1 and CDR2: MNHEY and SVGAGI. This CDR3 spans 15 amino acids. The CDR3, as DNA: TGTGCCAGCAGTTACTCGAACACAGCCACCAGGGAGCTGTTTTTT. Translating it yields CASSYSNTATRELFF.

V and J are TRBV9 and TRBJ2-1; D is possibly TRBD1 (6 bases). Germline CDR1 reads SGDLS; CDR2 reads YYNGEE. The CDR3 is made up of 14 amino acids. V was cut by 0 bases and J by 7 bases, with 11 bases left in between. Written as DNA, the CDR3 is TGTGCCAGCAGCGTAGCGGCAGGGGAAAATGAGCAGTTCTTC. Protein sequence: CASSVAAGENEQFF.

This clone was observed a handful of times. The rearrangement joins TRBV5-4 to TRBJ2-5; 13 bases are shared with TRBD2. The CDR3 loop spans 17 amino acids. Germline V gene sequence: CDR1 SGHNT, CDR2 YYREEE (reference sequence). Trimming removed 4 bases from V and 4 bases from J; junction bases left unmatched: 10. As DNA, the CDR3 is TGTGCCAGCAGCGCCTCTAAGGGACTAGCGGGATTAGAGACCCAGTACTTC. Protein: CASSASKGLAGLETQYF.

The J gene is TRBJ1-1, the V gene TRBV5-1; D not certain. The CDR3 extends over 13 amino acids. Germline V gene sequence: CDR1 SGHRS, CDR2 YFSETQ. V lost 2 bases, J lost 7 bases, and 12 bases lay in between. CDR3 sequence (DNA): TGCGCCAGCAGCTTACAGTACCGGGGTGAAGCTTTCTTT. It yields the protein CASSLQYRGEAFF.

This rearrangement joins TRBV5-4 to TRBJ1-1; D unclear. The V end was cut by 4 bases, the J end by 0 bases, with 7 bases between. The length of the CDR3 is 13 residues. CDR1 and CDR2 from the germline V gene are SGHNT and YYREEE (reference sequence). CDR3 nucleotides: TGTGCCAGCAGCAAACAGATGAACACTGAAGCTTTCTTT. The encoded protein is CASSKQMNTEAFF.

The chain joins TRBV10-3 to TRBJ2-3; 9 bases map to TRBD2. The CDR3 extends over 15 amino acids. Trimming cost V 4 bases and J 2 bases; bases outside gene matches: 4. The germline V gene has CDR1 ENHRY and CDR2 SYGVKD. CDR3 sequence (DNA): TGTGCCATCAGTGCGGGCGGGAGGGCCACAGATACGCAGTATTTT. Translated: CAISAGGRATDTQYF.

This clone was seen a few times. The chain joins TRBV5-6 to TRBJ1-5, with 8 bases identical to TRBD1. Germline V CDR1 and CDR2: SGHDT, YYEEEE. Unmatched junction bases numbered 6, after V lost 4 bases and J lost 0 bases. The CDR3 length is 16 residues. The CDR3 sequence is CASSDGTGYSNQPQHF. The DNA of the CDR3 is TGTGCCAGCAGCGACGGGACAGGCTATAGCAATCAGCCCCAGCATTTT.

This chain joins TRBV11-3 and TRBJ2-7, with 7 bases lining up with TRBD2. J was trimmed by 6 bases and V by 5 bases; bases with no gene match: 7. The CDR3 is 13 residues long. In germline, CDR1 is SGHNT, CDR2 YENEEA. CDR3 amino acids: CASSLRASGEQYF. The CDR3 DNA reads as TGTGCCAGCAGCCTCCGGGCTAGCGGCGAGCAGTACTTC.

This chain connects TRBV11-1 to TRBJ2-5, with D tentatively TRBD2 (6 bases). Germline lookup yields CDR1 SGHAT and CDR2 FQDESV (reference sequence). This CDR3 contains 15 residues. V was clipped by 3 bases and J by 5 bases, with 16 bases between them. Here the CDR3 DNA reads TGTGCCAGCAGCTTTGCCCCGGGAGTTTGGGAGACCCAGTACTTC. Protein product: CASSFAPGVWETQYF.

The V call is TRBV27, the J call TRBJ1-2, with D perhaps matching TRBD1 (5 bases). Trimming took 3 bases from V and 5 from J, leaving 13 bases between them. CDR3 length: 14 amino acids. The germline gives CDR1 MNHEY, CDR2 SMNVEV (reference sequence). The CDR3 here is CASSFSRGRYGYTF. For the CDR3, the DNA is TGTGCCAGCAGTTTCTCGAGGGGACGGTATGGCTACACCTTC.